These 11 T cell receptor beta chains share one sample of origin, sequenced in a study of blood T cells in healthy people across ages. The second PCR ran about 6 to 12 cycles with a sample-barcoded 5' primer and J-beta primers. Using its own MiXCR run on the 5' RACE reads, TCRdb lists one record per CDR3 protein. The table shows around 790,000 distinct CDR3 sequences, with 40% to 50% occurring only once. The material sequenced was blood. The receptors were sampled from a man in his 60s in good health.

This clonotype was detected a few times. This chain uses TRBV7-9 with TRBJ2-4; 7 nucleotides line up with TRBD1. The J call may be wrong; the DNA end is better matched by TRBJ2-7. The CDR3 contains 13 residues. Looked up from germline, CDR1 is SEHNR and CDR2 is FQNEAQ (reference sequence). In DNA, the CDR3 is TGTGCCAGCAGCTCCTGGACAGGCGGCGAGCAGTACTTC. It specifies CASSSWTGGEQYF.

This sequence joins TRBV5-1 and TRBJ1-6, with D possibly being TRBD1 (6 bases). This CDR3 comprises 15 residues. CDR1 SGHRS and CDR2 YFSETQ come from the germline V gene. Between the trimmed V and J ends, which lost 0 bases and 7 bases, there was a span of 11 bases. The CDR3: CASSLVGGFNSPLHF. The CDR3 nucleotides read TGCGCCAGCAGCTTGGTTGGGGGCTTCAATTCACCCCTCCACTTT.

A single count supports this clonotype. V usage is TRBV6-1 and J usage is TRBJ1-1; 8 bases fit TRBD1. This CDR3 comprises 13 residues. Germline V gene sequence: CDR1 MNHNS, CDR2 SASEGT. Germline trimming cut 5 bases from V and 4 bases from J; bases unmatched to any gene: 3. This CDR3 reads CASSTTGGTEAFF. The CDR3 DNA follows: TGTGCCAGCAGTACCACAGGGGGCACTGAAGCTTTCTTT.

This clonotype has more than one count but fewer than ten. This chain uses TRBV20-1 with TRBJ2-5; TRBD2 aligns across 11 bases. The CDR3 is 18 residues long. Germline V gene data show CDR1 as DFQATT and CDR2 as SNEGSKA (reference sequence). After removal of 6 bases from V and 0 bases from J, the junction contained 15 bases not matched to a gene. CDR3 in amino acids: CSATLWLAGGPDQETQYF. As DNA, the CDR3 is TGCAGTGCCACCCTGTGGCTAGCGGGGGGACCGGACCAAGAGACCCAGTACTTC.

The V and J genes are TRBV27 and TRBJ2-5; D is uncertain. The J call is doubtful: the DNA matches TRBJ2-7 better. CDR1 and CDR2 (germline): MNHEY, SMNVEV (reference sequence). The CDR3 sequence is 14 residues long. Here the CDR3 reads CASPPRPINNEQYF. The CDR3 bases are TGTGCCAGCCCCCCCAGACCTATAAACAACGAGCAGTACTTC.

J is TRBJ2-4 and V is TRBV12-3 or TRBV12-4; 8 bases align to TRBD1. The closer fit of TRBJ2-7 to the DNA end suggests the J call may be wrong. The CDR3 covers 13 residues. The CDR3 DNA is TGTGCCAGCAGTTCGGACAGGGATAGCGAGCAGTACTTC. This sequence encodes CASSSDRDSEQYF.

This chain links TRBV20-1 with TRBJ2-5; 11 bases agree with TRBD2. Germline-derived CDR1 and CDR2 are DFQATT and SNEGSKA (reference sequence). This CDR3 is 19 amino acids long. V dropped 0 bases and J dropped 0; count of bases not matched to a gene: 12. The CDR3 reads CSARDRLAGGLVNQETQYF. The CDR3 DNA reads as TGCAGTGCTAGAGATCGTCTAGCGGGGGGTCTTGTAAACCAAGAGACCCAGTACTTC.

This clonotype was observed a few times. The V call is TRBV14, the J call TRBJ2-1, with D possibly being TRBD2 (6 bases). The ends were cut back, 0 bases at V and 15 bases at J, with 18 bases in the middle. Germline V gene data show CDR1 as SGHDN and CDR2 as FVKESK. This CDR3 spans 14 amino acids. CDR3 DNA: TGTGCCAGCAGCCAAGATCTTACAGGAGGGGCAAGGTTCTTC. Protein: CASSQDLTGGARFF.

The J gene is TRBJ2-3, the V gene TRBV7-8, with TRBD2 matching 9 bases. The germline CDR1 and CDR2 sequences are SGHVS and FQNEAQ. Trimming removed 4 bases from V and 6 bases from J; junction bases left unmatched: 8. This CDR3 has 15 residues. CDR3 sequence: CASSYGGGARDTQYF. DNA for the CDR3: TGTGCCAGCAGCTATGGCGGGGGGGCTCGGGATACGCAGTATTTT.

The chain combines TRBV11-3 with TRBJ2-7; D not certain. Trimming cost V 1 base and J 1 base, with 8 bases left between them. CDR3 length equals 14 residues. CDR1 and CDR2 from the germline V gene are SGHNT and YENEEA. The CDR3 sequence: CASSLGRESYEQYF. CDR3 nucleotides: TGTGCCAGCAGCTTAGGCAGAGAATCCTACGAGCAGTACTTC. The full variable domain, with the rest looked up from reference TRBV11-3 and TRBJ2-7, is EAGVVQSPRYKIIEKKQPVAFWCNPISGHNTLYWYLQNLGQGPELLIRYENEEAVDDSQLPKDRFSAERLKGVDSTLKIQPAELGDSAVYLCASSLGRESYEQYFGPGTRLTVT.

V gene TRBV7-2 combines with J gene TRBJ2-1, with D perhaps TRBD2 (7 bases). V was shortened by 3 bases and J by 4 bases, with 13 bases between the two germline ends. The germline V gene encodes CDR1 SGHTA and CDR2 FQGNSA. This CDR3 is built from 15 residues. The CDR3 DNA follows: TGTGCCAGCAGCTTGGGCGGGGGCATTTACAATGAGCAGTTCTTC. Its protein is CASSLGGGIYNEQFF.